One and the same sample provided the 8 T cell receptor beta chains below, sequenced in a study of blood T cell repertoires in COVID-19. Repertoires were generated with immunoSEQ multiplex PCR, while TCRdb's copy carries only in-frame clones and drops some. The sample contains approximately 290,000 clones, approximately 92% of which appear only once. The sample was PBMCs or T cells enriched from blood (not recorded which). These receptors all come from a woman in her thirties who had recovered from COVID-19.

The CDR3 DNA is TGTGCCATCAGTCCTCAGCGGGAGCGCTCCTACAATGAGCAGTTCTTC. This sequence encodes CAISPQRERSYNEQFF. This chain joins TRBV10-3 and TRBJ2-1, with 8 bases aligning to TRBD2. Germline V gene data show CDR1 as ENHRY and CDR2 as SYGVKD. V gave up 5 bases and J gave up 0 bases; unmatched junction bases: 6. This CDR3 comprises 16 residues.

This clone was recorded only once. This chain uses TRBV7-9 with TRBJ2-5, with 10 bases that match TRBD1. Losses at the gene ends were 4 bases for V and 5 bases for J; bases not matched to a gene: 7. This CDR3 contains 15 residues. CDR1 is SEHNR and CDR2 is FQNEAQ in the germline V gene (reference sequence). The CDR3 coding sequence is TGTGCCAGCAGCTCCAGAGACAGGGGGCATGAGACCCAGTACTTC. Protein sequence: CASSSRDRGHETQYF. Drawing the rest from reference TRBV7-9 and TRBJ2-5, the complete variable domain is DTGVSQNPRHKITKRGQNVTFRCDPISEHNRLYWYRQTLGQGPEFLTYFQNEAQLEKSRLLSDRFSAERPKGSFSTLEIQRTEQGDSAMYLCASSSRDRGHETQYFGPGTRLLVL.

This clone occurred once. The J gene is TRBJ2-1, the V gene TRBV7-3; D unresolved. The CDR3 is 13 amino acids. Trimming took 0 bases from V and 3 from J, leaving 3 bases between them. Germline V gene data show CDR1 as SGHTA and CDR2 as FQGTGA. CDR3 sequence (DNA): TGTGCCAGCAGCTTAACCGGCTACAATGAGCAGTTCTTC. This gives the protein CASSLTGYNEQFF.

This rearrangement joins TRBV19 to TRBJ2-1; D might be TRBD1 (5 bases). With 2 bases removed from V and 0 bases from J, the gap between germline ends came to 8 bases. Per germline, CDR1 LNHDA and CDR2 SQIVND (reference sequence). This CDR3 has 15 residues. This CDR3 reads CASSIRGSSYNEQFF. The CDR3 DNA reads as TGTGCCAGTAGTATAAGGGGCAGCTCCTACAATGAGCAGTTCTTC. The complete variable domain, with remaining parts taken from reference TRBV19 and TRBJ2-1, reads DGGITQSPKYLFRKEGQNVTLSCEQNLNHDAMYWYRQDPGQGLRLIYYSQIVNDFQKGDIAEGYSVSREKKESFPLTVTSAQKNPTAFYLCASSIRGSSYNEQFFGPGTRLTVL.

The gene calls are TRBV12-3 or TRBV12-4 and TRBJ2-1; D gene unclear. Trimming took 2 bases from V and 6 from J, leaving 5 bases between them. The CDR3 contains 12 residues. CDR3 sequence (DNA): TGTGCCAGCAGTTTATCCCTCAATGAGCAGTTCTTC. It specifies CASSLSLNEQFF.

The rearrangement uses TRBV28 and TRBJ1-6; 10 bases match TRBD1. Germline CDR1 MDHEN, CDR2 SYDVKM. This CDR3 has 14 amino acids. V gave up 3 bases and J gave up 10 bases; unmatched junction bases: 3. CDR3 sequence (DNA): TGTGCCAGCAGTTTGACAGGGGGCGGGTCACCCCTCCACTTT. It translates to CASSLTGGGSPLHF.

The chain is built from TRBV5-1 and TRBJ2-1; 8 bases are a match to TRBD2. Germline assignment: CDR1 SGHRS and CDR2 YFSETQ. CDR3 length: 15 amino acids. The V segment lost 0 bases and the J segment 4 bases; nucleotides outside the gene matches: 3. The CDR3 DNA is TGCGCCAGCAGCTTGGAAGCGGGAGCATACAATGAGCAGTTCTTC. This codes for CASSLEAGAYNEQFF. The variable domain in full, with the rest retrieved from reference TRBV5-1 and TRBJ2-1, is KAGVTQTPRYLIKTRGQQVTLSCSPISGHRSVSWYQQTPGQGLQFLFEYFSETQRNKGNFPGRFSGRQFSNSRSEMNVSTLELGDSALYLCASSLEAGAYNEQFFGPGTRLTVL.

This clone turned up a few times. This rearrangement joins TRBV3-1 (or the pseudogene TRBV3-2) to TRBJ1-2, with TRBD1 as a possible D gene (6 bases). Between the trimmed V and J ends, which lost 3 bases and 4 bases, there was a span of 9 bases. CDR3 length: 13 residues. Germline loops: CDR1 LGHDT, CDR2 YNNKEL (reference sequence). CDR3 loop: CASSHQDSYGYTF. Written as DNA, the CDR3 is TGTGCCAGCAGCCACCAGGACAGCTATGGCTACACCTTC.